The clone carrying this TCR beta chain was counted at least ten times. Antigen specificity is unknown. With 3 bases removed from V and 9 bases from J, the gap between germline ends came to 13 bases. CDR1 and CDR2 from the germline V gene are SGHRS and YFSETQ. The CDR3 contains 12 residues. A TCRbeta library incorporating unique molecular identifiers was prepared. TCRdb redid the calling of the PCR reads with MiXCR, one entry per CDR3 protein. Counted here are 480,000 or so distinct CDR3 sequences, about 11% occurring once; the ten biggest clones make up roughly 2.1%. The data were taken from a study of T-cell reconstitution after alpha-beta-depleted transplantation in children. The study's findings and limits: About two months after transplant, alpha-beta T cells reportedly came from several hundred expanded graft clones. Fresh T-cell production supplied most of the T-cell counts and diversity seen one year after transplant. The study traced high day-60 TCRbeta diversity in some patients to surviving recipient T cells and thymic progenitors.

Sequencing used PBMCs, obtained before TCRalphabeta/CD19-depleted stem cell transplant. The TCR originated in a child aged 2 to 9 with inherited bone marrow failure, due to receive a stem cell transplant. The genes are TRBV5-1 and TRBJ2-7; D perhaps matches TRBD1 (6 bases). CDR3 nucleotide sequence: TGCGCCAGCAGCTCTACAGGGACCGGGCAGTACTTC. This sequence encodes CASSSTGTGQYF.